These 25 T cell receptor beta chains originate from one sample sequenced in a study of blood T cell repertoires in COVID-19. The protocol was immunoSEQ multiplex PCR, while the TCRdb copy is restricted to in-frame clones and leaves out a portion. The sample includes some 70,000 clones, about 80% seen only once; the top ten take 40% to 50%. The specimen sequenced was peripheral blood. The receptors were gathered from a man aged 80 or over with acute or convalescent COVID-19.

The chain recombines TRBV19 with TRBJ1-4, with 8 nucleotides matching TRBD1. In germline, CDR1 is LNHDA, CDR2 SQIVND (reference sequence). The CDR3 extends over 15 amino acids. Trimming at V came to 3 bases and at J to 6 bases, leaving 6 bases not matched to a gene. CDR3 region: CASSMTRTGHEKLFF. CDR3 nucleotides: TGTGCCAGTAGTATGACAAGGACAGGGCATGAAAAACTGTTTTTT. Using reference TRBV19 and TRBJ1-4 for the parts outside the CDR3, the full variable domain is DGGITQSPKYLFRKEGQNVTLSCEQNLNHDAMYWYRQDPGQGLRLIYYSQIVNDFQKGDIAEGYSVSREKKESFPLTVTSAQKNPTAFYLCASSMTRTGHEKLFFGSGTQLSVL.

V is TRBV30 and J is TRBJ1-4; 8 bases are a match to TRBD1. The CDR3 consists of 11 residues. The V and J ends lost 5 bases and 8 bases, in that order; junction bases with no gene match: 1. Per the germline V gene, CDR1 is GTSNPN and CDR2 is SVGIG (reference sequence). CDR3 sequence reads: CAWGQGEKLFF. CDR3 nucleotides: TGTGCCTGGGGACAGGGAGAAAAACTGTTTTTT.

V is TRBV19 and J is TRBJ2-1; 8 bases fit TRBD2. The CDR3 has 15 residues. CDR1 and CDR2 (germline): LNHDA, SQIVND (reference sequence). V gave up 3 bases and J gave up 9 bases; unmatched junction bases: 10. CDR3: CASSIYPGTRVEQFF. CDR3 coding DNA: TGTGCCAGTAGTATTTATCCCGGGACTAGGGTTGAGCAGTTCTTC. The variable domain in full, with the rest retrieved from reference TRBV19 and TRBJ2-1, is DGGITQSPKYLFRKEGQNVTLSCEQNLNHDAMYWYRQDPGQGLRLIYYSQIVNDFQKGDIAEGYSVSREKKESFPLTVTSAQKNPTAFYLCASSIYPGTRVEQFFGPGTRLTVL.

This clone is a singleton in its sample. V and J are TRBV7-9 and TRBJ2-2; tentative D call: TRBD2 (6 bases). Trimming removed 3 bases from V and 1 base from J, with 9 bases in between. The CDR3 loop spans 15 amino acids. Germline V gene sequence: CDR1 SEHNR, CDR2 FQNEAQ (reference sequence). CDR3 protein: CASSFRAGNTGELFF. As DNA, the CDR3 is TGTGCCAGCAGCTTCCGAGCGGGGAACACCGGGGAGCTGTTTTTT. The complete variable domain, with remaining parts taken from reference TRBV7-9 and TRBJ2-2, reads DTGVSQNPRHKITKRGQNVTFRCDPISEHNRLYWYRQTLGQGPEFLTYFQNEAQLEKSRLLSDRFSAERPKGSFSTLEIQRTEQGDSAMYLCASSFRAGNTGELFFGEGSRLTVL.

J is TRBJ2-1 and V is TRBV7-2; 7 positions agree with TRBD1. V was clipped by 1 base and J by 0 bases; unmatched bases: 3. Per the germline V gene, CDR1 is SGHTA and CDR2 is FQGNSA. The length of the CDR3 is 16 residues. The CDR3 sequence is CASSLVGGSSYNEQFF. The CDR3 region has the DNA TGTGCCAGCAGCTTAGTAGGGGGCAGCTCCTACAATGAGCAGTTCTTC.

V and J are TRBV3-1 (or the pseudogene TRBV3-2) and TRBJ2-5; 10 bases agree with TRBD2. CDR1 and CDR2 (germline): LGHDT, YNNKEL (reference sequence). CDR3 length equals 15 residues. The J segment lost 1 base and the V segment lost 4 bases, leaving 3 bases of the junction unmatched. The CDR3 region is CASSPTSGAQETQYF. CDR3 nucleotide sequence: TGTGCCAGCAGCCCTACTAGCGGGGCCCAAGAGACCCAGTACTTC.

For the CDR3, the DNA is TGTGCCAGCAGCCAACAACTAGCGGGAGTCATCGAGCAGTACTTC. Translated: CASSQQLAGVIEQYF. The chain uses TRBV3-1 (or the pseudogene TRBV3-2) and TRBJ2-7; TRBD2 matches at 11 bases. The germline V gene has CDR1 LGHDT and CDR2 YNNKEL (reference sequence). The CDR3 spans 15 residues. Losses at the gene ends were 2 bases for V and 6 bases for J; bases not matched to a gene: 6.

This chain connects TRBV2 to TRBJ2-7; TRBD1 matches at 7 bases. CDR1 is SNHLY, CDR2 FYNNEI, per germline. The CDR3 is 14 residues long. V trimming: 3 bases; J trimming: 3 bases; junction bases outside the gene matches: 5. The CDR3 sequence is CASSDLTGHYEQYF. For the CDR3, the DNA is TGTGCCAGCAGTGACCTGACAGGGCACTACGAGCAGTACTTC.

V and J are TRBV6-2 or TRBV6-3 and TRBJ2-1, with D possibly matching TRBD2 (6 bases). CDR3 length equals 16 residues. Germline V gene sequence: CDR1 MNHEY, CDR2 SVGEGT. V lost 5 bases and J lost 0, with 14 bases in between. The DNA for the CDR3 is TGTGCCAGCAGTCGCACTAGCCTGAGCTCCTACAATGAGCAGTTCTTC. This codes for CASSRTSLSSYNEQFF.

V gene TRBV5-8 combines with J gene TRBJ2-5; D possibly corresponds to TRBD1 (5 bases). CDR1 is SGHTS, CDR2 YDEGEE, per germline. The CDR3 extends over 14 amino acids. V lost 4 bases and J lost 1, with 11 bases in between. The DNA of the CDR3 is TGTGCCAGCAGCCTGGGGCCCACCCAAGAGACCCAGTACTTC. Translating gives CASSLGPTQETQYF.

V gene TRBV6-2 or TRBV6-3 combines with J gene TRBJ1-5, with 7 bases identical to TRBD1. Germline V gives CDR1 MNHEY, CDR2 SVGEGT. This CDR3 contains 14 residues. Unmatched junction bases numbered 5, after V lost 3 bases and J lost 6 bases. The CDR3 nucleotides are TGTGCCAGCAGTTATCCACAGGGGAGTCAGCCCCAGCATTTT. Protein product: CASSYPQGSQPQHF.

The chain combines TRBV5-1 with TRBJ1-4; D remains ambiguous. Germline-derived CDR1 and CDR2 are SGHRS and YFSETQ. V gave up 4 bases and J gave up 7 bases, with 17 bases separating them. This CDR3 contains 15 residues. The CDR3 DNA follows: TGCGCCAGCAGCACGGACCCGGGGTGGGGTGAAAAACTGTTTTTT. This sequence encodes CASSTDPGWGEKLFF. Combining the CDR3 with reference TRBV5-1 and TRBJ1-4 gives the whole variable domain KAGVTQTPRYLIKTRGQQVTLSCSPISGHRSVSWYQQTPGQGLQFLFEYFSETQRNKGNFPGRFSGRQFSNSRSEMNVSTLELGDSALYLCASSTDPGWGEKLFFGSGTQLSVL.

The J gene is TRBJ1-6, the V gene TRBV5-5; 7 positions agree with TRBD1. The CDR3 runs to 15 residues. Germline values: CDR1 SGHKS, CDR2 YYEKEE (reference sequence). V lost 1 base to trimming and J lost 10 bases; unmatched junction nucleotides: 8. CDR3 residues: CASSLRQGVESPLHF. The CDR3 coding sequence is TGTGCCAGCAGCTTGAGACAGGGTGTTGAATCACCCCTCCACTTT.

This sequence joins TRBV6-2 or TRBV6-3 and TRBJ1-2; D is perhaps TRBD1 (6 bases). CDR1 is MNHEY and CDR2 is SVGEGT in the germline V gene. V shed 5 bases and J shed 1 base, with 11 bases lying between them. CDR3 length: 14 residues. The CDR3 bases are TGTGCCAGCAGTCCCCCAGGGGTTAACTATGGCTACACCTTC. Translation: CASSPPGVNYGYTF.

This chain uses TRBV19 with TRBJ2-5; D is perhaps TRBD1 (6 bases). V lost 4 bases to trimming and J lost 2 bases, with 8 bases between them. CDR3 length: 13 residues. Germline values: CDR1 LNHDA, CDR2 SQIVND (reference sequence). DNA for the CDR3: TGTGCCAGTAGTAGACAGGTACAAGAGACCCAGTACTTC. Its translation: CASSRQVQETQYF.

The chain combines TRBV28 with TRBJ2-3; TRBD1 matches 10 bases. CDR3 length: 15 amino acids. CDR1 is MDHEN and CDR2 is SYDVKM in the germline V gene. Trimming removed 5 bases from V and 3 bases from J; junction bases left unmatched: 5. This CDR3 is CASSLRQGATDTQYF. In DNA form, the CDR3 reads TGTGCCAGCAGTCTACGACAGGGGGCGACAGATACGCAGTATTTT.

The CDR3 region is CASSTRDRGGYGYTF. The CDR3 DNA follows: TGTGCCAGTAGTACCAGGGACAGGGGGGGATATGGCTACACCTTC. J is TRBJ1-2 and V is TRBV19, with 11 bases fitting TRBD1. The CDR3 has 15 amino acids. The ends lost 4 bases at V and 5 bases at J; junction bases unmatched: 6. CDR1 is LNHDA, CDR2 SQIVND, per germline (reference sequence).

This clone was counted between two and nine times. The V and J genes are TRBV10-3 and TRBJ2-7, with D tentatively TRBD2 (6 bases). The CDR3 loop spans 14 amino acids. The V gene's germline CDR1 is ENHRY and CDR2 SYGVKD. Trimming removed 3 bases at V and 2 bases at J, with 11 bases between. The chain's CDR3 is CAISDTGGAYEQYF. The CDR3 DNA reads TGTGCCATCAGTGATACAGGCGGGGCCTACGAGCAGTACTTC.

This chain connects TRBV24-1 to TRBJ2-7; TRBD2 aligns across 12 bases. The germline CDR1 and CDR2 sequences are KGHDR and SFDVKD. This CDR3 spans 17 amino acids. V lost 2 bases and J lost 5; bases outside the gene matches: 9. The CDR3 DNA sequence: TGTGCCACCAGTGATTCCCAACTAGCGGGGGGCCTACACGAGCAGTACTTC. It yields the protein CATSDSQLAGGLHEQYF.

This clone has a single count. The chain couples TRBV28 to TRBJ2-7; TRBD2 aligns across 12 bases. Germline CDR1 and CDR2: MDHEN and SYDVKM. CDR3 length: 15 amino acids. The V segment lost 10 bases and the J segment 3 bases; nucleotides outside the gene matches: 10. The CDR3 DNA reads as TGTGCCACCCCGACTAGCGGGAGCGTGCTCTACGAGCAGTACTTC. Its translation is CATPTSGSVLYEQYF.

Note on this clone: Other DNA sequences from this sample encode an identical CDR3 as well. The chain is built from TRBV6-5 and TRBJ1-1, with no clear D. The germline V gene has CDR1 MNHEY and CDR2 SVGAGI. V lost 3 bases and J lost 4, with 6 bases in between. This CDR3 spans 12 amino acids. CDR3 in amino acids: CASSYEGTEAFF. The CDR3 DNA reads TGTGCCAGCAGTTATGAGGGCACTGAAGCTTTCTTT.

This chain links TRBV7-2 with TRBJ2-1; 12 nucleotides align to TRBD2. The V and J ends lost 1 base and 1 base, in that order; junction bases with no gene match: 5. CDR1 is SGHTA, CDR2 FQGNSA, per germline. The CDR3 consists of 18 residues. The CDR3 bases are TGTGCCAGCAGCTTAGTAGGTGGGACTAGCGGGTCCTACAATGAGCAGTTCTTC. Protein product: CASSLVGGTSGSYNEQFF.

This clone was found once. The V gene is TRBV20-1, the J gene TRBJ2-7, with a possible D match to TRBD1 (6 bases). V lost 3 bases to trimming and J lost 4 bases, with 13 bases between them. This CDR3 has 13 amino acids. The germline gives CDR1 DFQATT, CDR2 SNEGSKA (reference sequence). CDR3 sequence: CSASPRTGYEQYF. CDR3 DNA: TGCAGTGCTAGTCCGCGCACAGGGTACGAGCAGTACTTC.

The chain is built from TRBV4-3 and TRBJ2-1; 8 positions agree with TRBD2. The CDR3 contains 15 residues. Germline V lookup: CDR1 LGHNA, CDR2 YSLEER. The V segment lost 0 bases and the J segment 4 bases; nucleotides outside the gene matches: 2. The CDR3 DNA is TGCGCCAGCAGCCAAGATGAGCGGGGGTACAATGAGCAGTTCTTC. Residues: CASSQDERGYNEQFF.

CDR3 in amino acids: CASSFRTGAGQPQHF. The CDR3 DNA reads as TGTGCCAGCAGCTTCAGGACAGGGGCTGGTCAGCCCCAGCATTTT. V usage is TRBV7-8 and J usage is TRBJ1-5; 9 bases line up with TRBD1. The junction had 6 bases not matched to a gene; V was cut back by 3 bases and J by 6 bases. The CDR3 has 15 residues. Germline assignment: CDR1 SGHVS and CDR2 FQNEAQ. The whole variable domain, filled in from reference TRBV7-8 and TRBJ1-5, reads GAGVSQSPRYKVAKRGQDVALRCDPISGHVSLFWYQQALGQGPEFLTYFQNEAQLDKSGLPSDRFFAERPEGSVSTLKIQRTQQEDSAVYLCASSFRTGAGQPQHFGDGTRLSIL.